This T cell receptor beta chain emerged from a study of blood T cell repertoires in COVID-19. Turning to the study itself: Sites in the United States, Italy and Spain provided acute and convalescent COVID-19 samples. PBMCs, B-cell-depleted T cells, or T cells provided the cDNA or gDNA that made up the material.

In germline, CDR1 is MGHRA, CDR2 YSYEKL. This CDR3 has 15 residues. As regards this clone: The junction shows a germline mismatch at one end, possibly a read error.

Authors' processing steps: By means of reference gene primer amplification, nucleated cell counts were estimated. The repertoire was sequenced with immunoSEQ multiplex PCR; TCRdb's copy has only in-frame clones and lacks some. Clone size and V and J calls were adopted from that table, with D and trimming inferred from the DNA. The sample shows over 250,000 clones, about 85% of them seen only once. J is TRBJ1-2 and V is TRBV4-1; D unresolved. The TCR comes from a human donor in a cohort sampled during active COVID-19. Sequencing was carried out using peripheral blood. Written as DNA, the CDR3 is TGCGCCAGCACCCAACTTGACACCGCTAACTATGGCTACACCTTC. This gives the protein CASTQLDTANYGYTF.